Following are 24 T cell receptor beta chains from one sample sequenced in a study of T cells after yellow fever vaccination. TCRdb re-analysed the 5' RACE reads in MiXCR, keeping a single row per CDR3 protein. Of 300,000 to 350,000 distinct CDR3 sequences in the sample, 3.5% to 5% were seen once. The sample consisted of PBMCs, taken 15 days after the yellow fever booster vaccination. Receptor source: a man younger than 35 who received the YFV17D yellow fever vaccine.

This clonotype was counted ten times or more. J is TRBJ2-2 and V is TRBV9; no clear D gene. The ends were cut back, 3 bases at V and 7 bases at J, with 7 bases in the middle. Looked up from germline, CDR1 is SGDLS and CDR2 is YYNGEE. The CDR3 sequence is 12 residues long. CDR3 protein: CASSGYSGELFF. As DNA, the CDR3 is TGTGCCAGCAGCGGCTACAGCGGGGAGCTGTTTTTT. Using reference TRBV9 and TRBJ2-2 for the parts outside the CDR3, the full variable domain is DSGVTQTPKHLITATGQRVTLRCSPRSGDLSVYWYQQSLDQGLQFLIQYYNGEERAKGNILERFSAQQFPDLHSELNLSSLELGDSALYFCASSGYSGELFFGEGSRLTVL.

This clonotype came up a few times. The chain uses TRBV4-3 and TRBJ2-6; D is tentatively TRBD1 or TRBD2 (5 bases each). Looked up from germline, CDR1 is LGHNA and CDR2 is YSLEER. The CDR3 totals 15 residues. V lost 2 bases and J lost 4, with 9 bases in between. The CDR3 sequence is CASSQSWGGANVLTF. The DNA of the CDR3 is TGCGCCAGCAGCCAATCCTGGGGGGGGGCCAACGTCCTGACTTTC.

The chain links TRBV18 to TRBJ2-7; no firm D call. Germline V gene sequence: CDR1 KGHSH, CDR2 LQKENI. The CDR3 has 12 amino acids. V shed 2 bases and J shed 4 bases, with 6 bases lying between them. For the CDR3, the DNA is TGTGCCAGCTCACCAGCTGGATACGAGCAGTACTTC. Translating it yields CASSPAGYEQYF.

This clonotype was seen repeatedly, ten times or more. In nucleotides, the CDR3 is TGCGCCAGCAGCTTGGGGACAGGGGATGGCACTGAAGCTTTCTTT. Encoded protein: CASSLGTGDGTEAFF. The V and J genes are TRBV5-1 and TRBJ1-1, with 9 bases fitting TRBD1. Germline loops: CDR1 SGHRS, CDR2 YFSETQ. The ends lost 0 bases at V and 4 bases at J; junction bases unmatched: 4. The CDR3 has 15 residues.

The rearrangement joins TRBV6-2 or TRBV6-3 to TRBJ1-2; 8 bases are shared with TRBD1. Germline V gene data show CDR1 as MNHEY and CDR2 as SVGEGT. The CDR3 consists of 14 residues. Trimming took 6 bases from V and 5 from J; bases not matched to a gene: 8. The CDR3 bases are TGTGCCAGCAGGCCGCAGGGGGCGCGGTATGGCTACACCTTC. Its translation: CASRPQGARYGYTF.

At least ten counts were recorded for this clonotype. This chain links TRBV7-2 with TRBJ1-6; D perhaps matches TRBD1 (5 bases). CDR1 and CDR2 from the germline V gene are SGHTA and FQGNSA. V was pared by 5 bases and J by 6 bases, with 11 bases between. This CDR3 contains 14 residues. The CDR3 DNA follows: TGTGCCAGCAGCCGGTCGGGGCCTAATTCACCCCTCCACTTT. This gives the protein CASSRSGPNSPLHF.

At least ten counts were recorded for this clonotype. V is TRBV20-1 and J is TRBJ2-3; D not certain. CDR1 and CDR2 (germline): DFQATT, SNEGSKA (reference sequence). Trimming shortened V by 1 base and J by 4 bases, and 6 bases separated the two germline ends. This CDR3 has 12 amino acids. The CDR3 here is CSARGPPDTQYF. CDR3 sequence (DNA): TGCAGTGCTAGAGGGCCCCCAGATACGCAGTATTTT.

This clonotype has ten or more counts. J is TRBJ1-5 and V is TRBV21-1; the table names TRBD1, a call not compared with the DNA. TRBV21-1 has pseudogene status. This CDR3 has 19 amino acids. The CDR3 loop reads CASSKKNGATGGSNQPQHF. CDR3 coding DNA: TGTGCCAGCAGCAAAAAAAACGGGGCCACAGGGGGCAGCAATCAGCCCCAGCATTTT.

The chain recombines TRBV5-1 with TRBJ1-2, with a tentative D call TRBD1 (5 bases). CDR1 and CDR2 from the germline V gene are SGHRS and YFSETQ. With 4 bases removed from V and 7 bases from J, the gap between germline ends came to 11 bases. The CDR3 totals 12 residues. CDR3 coding DNA: TGCGCCAGCAGCCTGGGGGGAGGTGGCTACACCTTC. As protein: CASSLGGGGYTF.

This clonotype appeared many times. V is TRBV13 and J is TRBJ2-2; D remains ambiguous. V was clipped by 4 bases and J by 9 bases, with 12 bases between them. Per the germline V gene, CDR1 is PRHDT and CDR2 is FYEKMQ (reference sequence). The CDR3 covers 13 residues. The CDR3 region has the DNA TGTGCCAGCAGCTCCCCGTGGTCCCGGGAGCTGTTTTTT. Amino acid sequence: CASSSPWSRELFF.

This chain connects TRBV3-1 to TRBJ2-3; 8 bases map to TRBD1. CDR1 is LGHDT, CDR2 YNNKEL, per germline (reference sequence). The CDR3 is 15 amino acids. With 6 bases clipped from V and 5 bases from J, the junction kept 10 bases outside the gene matches. The CDR3 loop reads CASSMGQVVGDTQYF. The CDR3 DNA reads as TGTGCCAGCAGTATGGGACAGGTTGTTGGAGATACGCAGTATTTT.

This clonotype was detected only a few times. The genes are TRBV7-8 and TRBJ2-3, with 11 bases aligning to TRBD2. CDR1 and CDR2 (germline): SGHVS, FQNEAQ. The J segment lost 1 base and the V segment lost 5 bases, leaving 11 bases of the junction unmatched. CDR3 length equals 18 residues. This chain's CDR3 is CASSLVTVAGGRTDTQYF. The CDR3 DNA follows: TGTGCCAGCAGCCTCGTAACGGTAGCGGGGGGGCGCACAGATACGCAGTATTTT.

This clonotype was detected many times. The rearrangement joins TRBV29-1 to TRBJ2-1; the D gene is possibly TRBD2 (5 bases). This CDR3 is built from 17 residues. V lost 1 base and J lost 0, with 16 bases in between. Germline CDR1 SQVTM, CDR2 ANQGSEA. CDR3 DNA: TGCAGCGTTGAAGGGATAGGACTCCATGACTCCTACAATGAGCAGTTCTTC. Translation gives CSVEGIGLHDSYNEQFF.

The chain combines TRBV11-2 with TRBJ2-2, with no clear D. CDR3 length: 11 amino acids. Trimming took 4 bases from V and 8 from J, leaving 5 bases between them. Looked up from germline, CDR1 is SGHAT and CDR2 is FQNNGV. Here the CDR3 reads CASSYWGELFF. CDR3 nucleotide sequence: TGTGCCAGCAGCTATTGGGGGGAGCTGTTTTTT.

The genes are TRBV7-2 and TRBJ1-1; a weak D match, TRBD1 (5 bases). From germline, CDR1 is SGHTA and CDR2 FQGNSA. V lost 3 bases and J 5 bases, leaving 10 bases between the germline ends. This CDR3 spans 13 amino acids. The CDR3 loop reads CASSFLQGTEAFF. Written as DNA, the CDR3 is TGTGCCAGCAGCTTTCTGCAGGGAACTGAAGCTTTCTTT.

Only a few counts were recorded for this clonotype. The V and J genes are TRBV19 and TRBJ1-3, with a tentative D call TRBD1 (5 bases). Trimming shortened V by 7 bases and J by 2 bases, and 18 bases separated the two germline ends. The germline V gene has CDR1 LNHDA and CDR2 SQIVND (reference sequence). CDR3 length: 16 residues. This CDR3 reads CASKLLGDGPGNTIYF. The DNA of the CDR3 is TGTGCCAGTAAGCTCCTCGGGGACGGGCCTGGAAACACCATATATTTT.

The chain joins TRBV28 to TRBJ2-5, with D possibly being TRBD2 (7 bases). CDR3 size: 15 residues. In germline, CDR1 is MDHEN, CDR2 SYDVKM. Trimming cost V 7 bases and J 4 bases, with 19 bases left between them. The CDR3 DNA sequence: TGTGCCAGCACCCTCATCGGGGGGCTGGGAGAGACCCAGTACTTC. Translation gives CASTLIGGLGETQYF.

This clonotype was picked up many times. The J gene is TRBJ2-5, the V gene TRBV7-9, with D maybe TRBD2 (7 bases). The V end was cut by 1 base, the J end by 1 base, with 16 bases between. Germline loops: CDR1 SEHNR, CDR2 FQNEAQ (reference sequence). This CDR3 comprises 17 residues. Written as DNA, the CDR3 is TGTGCCAGCAGCTTAGGGGGGGGCAGCCCGATCCAAGAGACCCAGTACTTC. This translates into CASSLGGGSPIQETQYF. Combining the CDR3 with reference TRBV7-9 and TRBJ2-5 gives the whole variable domain DTGVSQNPRHKITKRGQNVTFRCDPISEHNRLYWYRQTLGQGPEFLTYFQNEAQLEKSRLLSDRFSAERPKGSFSTLEIQRTEQGDSAMYLCASSLGGGSPIQETQYFGPGTRLLVL.

This clonotype was detected ten times or more. The rearrangement uses TRBV15 and TRBJ1-3, with D uncertain. Trimming removed 2 bases from V and 4 bases from J, with 12 bases in between. The CDR3 runs 15 residues. The germline V gene has CDR1 LNHNV and CDR2 YYDKDF (reference sequence). CDR3 sequence reads: CATSRSAETGNTIYF. The CDR3 DNA is TGTGCCACCAGCAGATCCGCAGAAACAGGAAACACCATATATTTT. The complete variable domain, with remaining parts taken from reference TRBV15 and TRBJ1-3, reads DAMVIQNPRYQVTQFGKPVTLSCSQTLNHNVMYWYQQKSSQAPKLLFHYYDKDFNNEADTPDNFQSRRPNTSFCFLDIRSPGLGDTAMYLCATSRSAETGNTIYFGEGSWLTVV.

In this sample, this clonotype turned up many times. The chain uses TRBV11-2 and TRBJ1-6; 7 nucleotides agree with TRBD1. V lost 2 bases to trimming and J lost 9 bases; unmatched junction nucleotides: 4. CDR3 length: 14 amino acids. CDR1 SGHAT and CDR2 FQNNGV come from the germline V gene. CDR3 sequence: CASSLTGDGSPLHF. CDR3 bases: TGTGCCAGCAGCTTAACAGGGGACGGTTCACCCCTCCACTTT.

The chain employs TRBV7-9 and TRBJ2-5; no reliable D call. The CDR3 length is 13 residues. V gave up 5 bases and J gave up 3 bases, with 10 bases separating them. CDR1 is SEHNR, CDR2 FQNEAQ, per germline (reference sequence). The CDR3 DNA reads as TGTGCCAGCAGCCGAGTGGTTAAAGAGACCCAGTACTTC. This encodes CASSRVVKETQYF.

In its sample, this clonotype was seen a few times. The chain is built from TRBV5-6 and TRBJ1-1; 7 positions match TRBD1. Germline lookup yields CDR1 SGHDT and CDR2 YYEEEE. This CDR3 spans 18 amino acids. V gave up 3 bases and J gave up 0 bases; unmatched junction bases: 14. The CDR3: CASSSPGGALVVNTEAFF. The CDR3 DNA reads TGTGCCAGCAGCTCCCCAGGGGGGGCTCTGGTGGTGAACACTGAAGCTTTCTTT.

This clonotype was seen a few times. The chain couples TRBV29-1 to TRBJ2-1, with TRBD2 matching 9 bases. The CDR3 covers 18 residues. Unmatched junction bases numbered 13, after V lost 0 bases and J lost 4 bases. From germline, CDR1 is SQVTM and CDR2 ANQGSEA. The DNA for the CDR3 is TGCAGCGTTGAAGATCTTCAGTTTGATAGCGGGGGATACAATGAGCAGTTCTTC. Residues: CSVEDLQFDSGGYNEQFF.

In this sample, this clonotype turned up many times. The chain carries TRBV11-2 and TRBJ2-2; D could derive from TRBD1 or TRBD2 (5 bases each). The germline gives CDR1 SGHAT, CDR2 FQNNGV. V lost 2 bases, J lost 6 bases, and 7 bases lay in between. The CDR3 contains 13 residues. CDR3 protein: CASSLQGPGELFF. The CDR3 coding sequence is TGTGCCAGCAGCTTACAGGGACCCGGGGAGCTGTTTTTT.